This TCR beta chain was obtained from a study of blood T cell repertoires in COVID-19. In germline, CDR1 is SGHNT, CDR2 YYREEE (reference sequence). The ends were cut back, 2 bases at V and 4 bases at J, with 15 bases in the middle. The CDR3 is 15 amino acids. Assay used: immunoSEQ multiplex PCR; TCRdb lists only in-frame clones, some missing. The data contain 200,000 to 250,000 clones, around 85% of them singletons. J is TRBJ1-1 and V is TRBV5-4, with unresolved D. The source is a woman in her forties or fifties with acute or convalescent COVID-19. Sequencing input: peripheral blood. CDR3: CASSLRPVLGTEAFF. The CDR3 bases are TGTGCCAGCAGCTTACGACCCGTGCTAGGCACTGAAGCTTTCTTT.